These T cell receptor beta chains were read from a single sample in a study of early T cells in non-severe SARS-CoV-2 infection. One entry per CDR3 protein, called by TCRdb with MiXCR from the 5' RACE reads. The sample records roughly 41,000 distinct CDR3 sequences, about 5.2% being singletons. Source: whole blood, taken at baseline. The receptor source for this set is an adult who was a healthcare worker with PCR-confirmed SARS-CoV-2 infection or an uninfected control (not recorded which). CDR3s leave out the opening cysteine and the closing phenylalanine or tryptophan. Fields, in order: J gene, CDR3 length, V gene, CDR3 protein.

J: TRBJ2-7
length: 11
V: TRBV29-1
CDR3: SVSSPGAYEQY

J: TRBJ2-1
length: 12
V: TRBV20-1
CDR3: STILAGGFNEQF

J: TRBJ2-1
length: 8
V: TRBV29-1
CDR3: SVVRDEQF

J: TRBJ2-1
length: 11
V: TRBV28
CDR3: ASSSGTSTEQF

J: TRBJ2-2
length: 14
V: TRBV5-6
CDR3: ASSLPGLAGTGELF

J: TRBJ2-5
length: 15
V: TRBV7-9
CDR3: ASSFSGAAGRGETQY

J: TRBJ2-7
length: 11
V: TRBV20-1
CDR3: SARTSGFYEQY

J: TRBJ2-1
length: 10
V: TRBV20-1
CDR3: SARGLAGLRF

J: TRBJ1-1
length: 9
V: TRBV5-6
CDR3: ASSLGGEAF

J: TRBJ1-5
length: 13
V: TRBV30
CDR3: AWREGTGGSQPQH

J: TRBJ2-7
length: 10
V: TRBV24-1
CDR3: ATSVAVYEQY

J: TRBJ1-5
length: 18
V: TRBV11-2
CDR3: ASSPRGKSHGFPTNQPQH

J: TRBJ2-5
length: 11
V: TRBV7-9
CDR3: ASSLGGRETQY

J: TRBJ2-3
length: 12
V: TRBV20-1
CDR3: SAPLAGAGDTQY

J: TRBJ1-1
length: 13
V: TRBV28
CDR3: ASRGTGDGTTEAF

J: TRBJ2-5
length: 12
V: TRBV29-1
CDR3: SVLSRGVQETQY

J: TRBJ1-1
length: 12
V: TRBV18
CDR3: ASSLYRDPTEAF

J: TRBJ2-1
length: 10
V: TRBV7-2
CDR3: ASSLPGLEQF

J: TRBJ2-5
length: 14
V: TRBV7-2
CDR3: ASSPLTSGMGSTQY

J: TRBJ2-6
length: 15
V: TRBV27
CDR3: ASLGQPINPGANVLT

J: TRBJ2-5
length: 9
V: TRBV14
CDR3: ASSQGPYQY

J: TRBJ2-7
length: 11
V: TRBV6-1
CDR3: ASSEAPTYEQY

J: TRBJ2-1
length: 14
V: TRBV25-1
CDR3: ASSELGSSSYNEQF

J: TRBJ1-2
length: 14
V: TRBV5-1
CDR3: ASSSARDRVNYGYT

J: TRBJ2-1
length: 12
V: TRBV20-1
CDR3: SAMTTYSYNEQF

J: TRBJ2-7
length: 10
V: TRBV21-1
CDR3: ASSAIKYEQY

J: TRBJ2-7
length: 9
V: TRBV3-1
CDR3: ASSQQGVEY

J: TRBJ2-7
length: 13
V: TRBV20-1
CDR3: SARDGASAYYEQY

J: TRBJ1-6
length: 13
V: TRBV28
CDR3: ASSIARDGYSPLH

J: TRBJ1-1
length: 16
V: TRBV12-3/TRBV12-4
CDR3: ASSPRGDRERAHTEAF

J: TRBJ2-1
length: 17
V: TRBV25-1
CDR3: ASSAPLAGGPASYNEQF

J: TRBJ2-7
length: 17
V: TRBV28
CDR3: ASSFRAGRLTGEVYEQY

J: TRBJ1-5
length: 11
V: TRBV2
CDR3: ASSAVRNQPQH

J: TRBJ2-7
length: 13
V: TRBV28
CDR3: ASSLPGTSGIEQY

J: TRBJ2-1
length: 13
V: TRBV19
CDR3: ASSITSGSRNEQF

J: TRBJ2-5
length: 13
V: TRBV12-3/TRBV12-4
CDR3: ASSPSGMSQETQY

J: TRBJ2-5
length: 12
V: TRBV9
CDR3: ASSAFSGEETQY

J: TRBJ1-2
length: 10
V: TRBV6-5
CDR3: ASRGVVDGYT

J: TRBJ2-7
length: 13
V: TRBV11-2
CDR3: ASSSIVRNPYEQY

J: TRBJ1-6
length: 13
V: TRBV27
CDR3: ASRGWDSYNSPLH

J: TRBJ2-2
length: 14
V: TRBV11-2
CDR3: ASSLRLAGPTGELF

J: TRBJ1-3
length: 14
V: TRBV20-1
CDR3: SATYDSRYSGNTIY

J: TRBJ2-2
length: 13
V: TRBV3-1
CDR3: ASSQGTSGTGELF

J: TRBJ2-5
length: 13
V: TRBV7-2
CDR3: ASTRSLGTLETQY

J: TRBJ1-5
length: 12
V: TRBV6-6
CDR3: ASRTGTGLQPQH

J: TRBJ2-1
length: 12
V: TRBV24-1
CDR3: ATSGTSGINEQF

J: TRBJ1-6
length: 11
V: TRBV12-3/TRBV12-4
CDR3: ASSPQTNSPLH

J: TRBJ1-5
length: 14
V: TRBV11-3
CDR3: ASSLGQGLGNQPQH

J: TRBJ2-2
length: 15
V: TRBV7-7
CDR3: ASSPASGFSSAGELF

J: TRBJ2-1
length: 12
V: TRBV19
CDR3: ASSIRPSYNEQF

J: TRBJ2-7
length: 14
V: TRBV30
CDR3: AWSVPWGSTGSEQY

J: TRBJ2-1
length: 13
V: TRBV4-1
CDR3: ASSQGLAGVSEQF

J: TRBJ2-1
length: 13
V: TRBV7-2
CDR3: ASSAAAGRLGEQF

J: TRBJ2-3
length: 11
V: TRBV20-1
CDR3: SATGLPTDTQY

J: TRBJ2-5
length: 13
V: TRBV4-1
CDR3: ASSTRLANGETQY